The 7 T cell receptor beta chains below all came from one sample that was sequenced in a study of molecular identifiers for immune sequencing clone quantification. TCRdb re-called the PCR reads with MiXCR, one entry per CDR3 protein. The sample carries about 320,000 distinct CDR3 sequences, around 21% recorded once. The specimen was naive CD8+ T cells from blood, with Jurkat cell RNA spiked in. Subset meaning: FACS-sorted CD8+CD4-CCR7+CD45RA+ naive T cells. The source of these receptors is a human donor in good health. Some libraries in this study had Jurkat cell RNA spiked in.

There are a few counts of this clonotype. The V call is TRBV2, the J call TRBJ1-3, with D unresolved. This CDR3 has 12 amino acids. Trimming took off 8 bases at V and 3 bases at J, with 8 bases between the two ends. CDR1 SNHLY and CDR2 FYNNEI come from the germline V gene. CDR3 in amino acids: CASPINGNTIYF. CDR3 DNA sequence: TGTGCCAGCCCTATTAATGGAAACACCATATATTTT.

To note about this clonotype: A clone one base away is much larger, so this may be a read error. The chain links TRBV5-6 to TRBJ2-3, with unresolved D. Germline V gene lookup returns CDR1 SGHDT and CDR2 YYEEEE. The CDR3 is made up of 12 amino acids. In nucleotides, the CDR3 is TGTGTCAGCAGCTTCGGGCCAGATACGCAGTATTTT. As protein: CVSSFGPDTQYF.

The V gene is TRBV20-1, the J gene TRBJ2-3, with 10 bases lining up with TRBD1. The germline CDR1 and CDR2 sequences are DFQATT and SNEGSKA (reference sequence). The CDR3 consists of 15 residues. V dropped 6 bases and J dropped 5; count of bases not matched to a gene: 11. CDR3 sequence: CSAPTGGVRIDTQYF. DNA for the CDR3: TGCAGTGCCCCGACAGGGGGCGTTAGGATAGATACGCAGTATTTT.

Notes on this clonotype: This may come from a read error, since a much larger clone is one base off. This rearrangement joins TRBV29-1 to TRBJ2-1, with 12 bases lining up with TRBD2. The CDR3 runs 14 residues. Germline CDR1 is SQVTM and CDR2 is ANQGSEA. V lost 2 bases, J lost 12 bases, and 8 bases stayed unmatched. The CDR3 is CSVERELAGGRQFF. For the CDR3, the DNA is TGCAGCGTTGAAAGGGAACTAGCGGGAGGACGGCAGTTCTTC.

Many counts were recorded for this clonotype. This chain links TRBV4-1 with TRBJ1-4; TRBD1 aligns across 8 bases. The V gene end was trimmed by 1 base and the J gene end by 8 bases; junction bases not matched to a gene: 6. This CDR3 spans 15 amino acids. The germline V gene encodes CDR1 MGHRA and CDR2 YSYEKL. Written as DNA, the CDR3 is TGCGCCAGCAGCCAAGTAACAGGGGGGACAGAAAAACTGTTTTTT. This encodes CASSQVTGGTEKLFF.

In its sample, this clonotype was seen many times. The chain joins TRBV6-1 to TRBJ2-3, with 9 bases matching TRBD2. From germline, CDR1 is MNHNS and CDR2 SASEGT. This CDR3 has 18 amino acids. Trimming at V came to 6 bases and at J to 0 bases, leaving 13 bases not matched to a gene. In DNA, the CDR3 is TGTGCCAGCAGCCTCCTGGGGGCTAGCGGGACTAGCACAGATACGCAGTATTTT. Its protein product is CASSLLGASGTSTDTQYF.

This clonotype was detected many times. The CDR3 protein is CASSIYWGTGGSDNQPQHF. The CDR3 region has the DNA TGTGCCAGCAGCATCTACTGGGGGACAGGGGGCTCCGACAATCAGCCCCAGCATTTT. The V gene is TRBV28, the J gene TRBJ1-5, with 12 bases fitting TRBD1. The CDR3 is 19 amino acids. Trimming removed 6 bases from V and 3 bases from J; junction bases left unmatched: 15. Germline CDR1 is MDHEN and CDR2 is SYDVKM.